A selection of T cell receptor beta chains follows, all from one sample in a study of T cell changes during pregnancy in multiple sclerosis. Only in-frame clones appear in the TCRdb table, and some are missing; sequencing was by immunoSEQ multiplex PCR. The sample lists fewer than 60,000 clones, roughly 88% occurring once. This specimen consisted of peripheral blood, obtained in the third trimester of pregnancy. The origin of the receptors is a female donor in good health, enrolled as a control in a pregnancy study. The CDR3 runs from the conserved cysteine through the conserved F or W. The D gene is left open where the match is weak. Part of the rows lack a size; the others show once, few, many or a class for expanded clones.

j_call,v_call,d_call,clone_size,cdr3_nt,cdr3_aa
TRBJ2-1,TRBV5-1,-,once,TGCGCCAGCAGCTCAGCGACGCCTGGCTCCTACAATGAGCAGTTCTTC,CASSSATPGSYNEQFF
TRBJ2-1,TRBV5-4,-,-,TGTGCCAGCAGCGTACCGAGCGATGAGCAGTTCTTC,CASSVPSDEQFF
TRBJ2-7,TRBV7-6,-,-,TGTGCCAGCAGCAGGACGGGCCAGGGTGGCGAGCAGTACTTC,CASSRTGQGGEQYF
TRBJ2-3,TRBV9,-,-,TGTGCCAGCAGCGGACACAGGGCGAGCACAGATACGCAGTATTTT,CASSGHRASTDTQYF
TRBJ2-1,TRBV27,TRBD1,-,TGTGCCAGCAGAAAACAGGGGACCCCCTACAATGAGCAGTTCTTC,CASRKQGTPYNEQFF
TRBJ2-3,TRBV9,-,-,TGTGCCAGCAGCGGCCTAGCGCAGGTAGATACGCAGTATTTT,CASSGLAQVDTQYF
TRBJ2-1,TRBV9,TRBD2,-,TGTGCCAGCAGCGTAGGGACTAGCTTCCTGGGGACTGAGCAGTTCTTC,CASSVGTSFLGTEQFF
TRBJ1-2,TRBV19,-,-,TGTGCCAGTAGTACGAGCCAACTCAGGCCCCACTATGGCTACACCTTC,CASSTSQLRPHYGYTF
TRBJ2-7,TRBV19,-,-,TGTGCCAGTAGTACCGCCGGGACTTCAAGCTCCTACGAGCAGTACTTC,CASSTAGTSSSYEQYF
TRBJ2-7,TRBV5-1,-,-,TGCGCCAGCAGCTTGGTTCCGGGAACCTACGAGCAGTACTTC,CASSLVPGTYEQYF
TRBJ1-2,TRBV6-5,TRBD1,-,TGTGCCAGCAGCACCCCCGGGACAGGGCACACCTTC,CASSTPGTGHTF
TRBJ2-7,TRBV5-1,TRBD1,-,TGCGCCAGCAGCTGGCGGGACAGGGTTTCCGAGCAGTACTTC,CASSWRDRVSEQYF
TRBJ2-3,TRBV6-5,-,-,TGTGCCAGCAGTTACTCTTCTACAGATACGCAGTATTTT,CASSYSSTDTQYF
TRBJ1-2,TRBV6-1,TRBD1,-,TGTGCCAGCAGTGCCCTGTCCGGGACAGTAGCTAACTATGGCTACACCTTC,CASSALSGTVANYGYTF
TRBJ2-7,TRBV11-2,-,-,TGTGCCAGCAGCCCCCGCAGTGGGGCAAGGGGCTACGAGCAGTACTTC,CASSPRSGARGYEQYF
TRBJ2-5,TRBV11-2,TRBD2,-,TGTGCCAGCAGTTCTCGGGGGGGGCAATGGGAGACCCAGTACTTC,CASSSRGGQWETQYF
TRBJ1-4,TRBV6-4,TRBD1,-,TGTGCCAGCAGTTTAACAGGGGGTCGCGGTGAAAAACTGTTTTTT,CASSLTGGRGEKLFF
TRBJ1-3,TRBV30,-,-,TGTGCCTGCATACAGGAGCTCAGAAACACCATATATTTT,CACIQELRNTIYF
TRBJ2-5,TRBV25-1,-,-,TGTGCCAGCAGTGCCATAGACAGGAACCAAGAGACCCAGTACTTC,CASSAIDRNQETQYF
TRBJ1-2,TRBV6-5,-,once,TGTGCCAGCAGCAAGACAGCTAACTATGGCTACACCTTC,CASSKTANYGYTF
TRBJ1-3,TRBV5-1,TRBD1,-,TGCGCCAGCAGCGTTACAGGGGCCTCTGGAAACACCATATATTTT,CASSVTGASGNTIYF
TRBJ2-2,TRBV5-1,TRBD2,once,TGCGCCAGCAGCCCGGGGGGACGGATCATGTCGAACACCGGGGAGCTGTTTTTT,CASSPGGRIMSNTGELFF
TRBJ2-7,TRBV29-1,-,-,TGCAGCGCTAGCTGGTCTTACGAGCAGTACTTC,CSASWSYEQYF
TRBJ2-7,TRBV6-5,-,-,TGTGCCAGCAGTTACCCAGGAGGGTTCTACGAGCAGTACTTC,CASSYPGGFYEQYF